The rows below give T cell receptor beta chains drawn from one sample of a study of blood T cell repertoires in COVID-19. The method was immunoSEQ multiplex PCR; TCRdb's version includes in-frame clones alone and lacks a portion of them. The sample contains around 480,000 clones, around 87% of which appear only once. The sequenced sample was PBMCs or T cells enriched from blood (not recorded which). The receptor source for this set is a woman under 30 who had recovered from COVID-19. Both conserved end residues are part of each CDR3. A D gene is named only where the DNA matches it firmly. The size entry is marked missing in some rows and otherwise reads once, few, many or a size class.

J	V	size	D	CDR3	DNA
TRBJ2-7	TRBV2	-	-	CASSSRDSAYEQYF	TGTGCCAGCAGCTCCCGGGACTCAGCCTACGAGCAGTACTTC
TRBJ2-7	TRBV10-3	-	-	CAIVQSLSSYEQYF	TGTGCCATAGTTCAATCGCTTAGCTCCTACGAGCAGTACTTC
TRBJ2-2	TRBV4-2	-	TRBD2	CASSQELAGGGTGELFF	TGTGCCAGCAGCCAAGAACTAGCGGGGGGAGGCACCGGGGAGCTGTTTTTT
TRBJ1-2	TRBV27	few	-	CASSLSVVHGYTF	TGTGCCAGCAGTTTATCAGTAGTCCATGGCTACACCTTC
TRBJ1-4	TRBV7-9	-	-	CASSSSGLEGEKLFF	TGTGCCAGCAGCTCCTCCGGATTAGAGGGAGAAAAACTGTTTTTT
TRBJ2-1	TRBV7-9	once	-	CASSFGGIEQFF	TGTGCCAGCAGCTTTGGGGGGATTGAGCAGTTCTTC
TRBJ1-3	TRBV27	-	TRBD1	CASRRDSFSGNTIYF	TGTGCCAGCAGAAGGGACAGTTTCTCTGGAAACACCATATATTTT
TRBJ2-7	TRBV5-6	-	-	CASKEISDDYEQYF	TGTGCCAGCAAGGAGATTTCGGATGACTACGAGCAGTACTTC
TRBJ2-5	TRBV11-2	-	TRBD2	CASSLLSPGGSAETQYF	TGTGCCAGCAGCTTACTATCCCCGGGGGGGTCCGCGGAGACCCAGTACTTC
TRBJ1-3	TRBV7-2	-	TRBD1	CASSLVGTGGSGNTIYF	TGTGCCAGCAGCTTAGTCGGGACAGGGGGCTCTGGAAACACCATATATTTT
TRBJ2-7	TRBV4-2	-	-	CASSQADRGEPPYEQYF	TGTGCCAGCAGCCAAGCTGACAGAGGTGAACCTCCCTACGAGCAGTACTTC